This T cell receptor (beta chain) was identified in a study of cytomegalovirus exposure and HLA in healthy donors. Notes on the study in general: A later analysis revealed that TCR association rates differed between HLA loci, peaking at DRB1 and bottoming out at HLA-C.

As regards this clone: Its antigen remains unknown.

Germline lookup yields CDR1 LNHNV and CDR2 YYDKDF (reference sequence). This CDR3 has 15 amino acids. V dropped 0 bases and J dropped 3 bases, with 9 bases sitting between them. PCR used 60 Vbeta primers and 13 Jbeta primers. Clones were read by immunoSEQ multiplex PCR, and TCRdb kept only the in-frame ones, dropping some. Counted here are more than 95,000 clones, more than 9% occurring once; the ten biggest clones make up roughly 4.2%. The source is a woman aged 18-30 years in good health and CMV-seropositive. The sequenced sample consisted of PBMCs. The chain links TRBV15 to TRBJ1-5; D possibly corresponds to TRBD1 (5 bases). The CDR3 sequence is CATSRDRGTNQPQHF. DNA for the CDR3: TGTGCCACCAGCAGAGATCGGGGGACCAATCAGCCCCAGCATTTT.